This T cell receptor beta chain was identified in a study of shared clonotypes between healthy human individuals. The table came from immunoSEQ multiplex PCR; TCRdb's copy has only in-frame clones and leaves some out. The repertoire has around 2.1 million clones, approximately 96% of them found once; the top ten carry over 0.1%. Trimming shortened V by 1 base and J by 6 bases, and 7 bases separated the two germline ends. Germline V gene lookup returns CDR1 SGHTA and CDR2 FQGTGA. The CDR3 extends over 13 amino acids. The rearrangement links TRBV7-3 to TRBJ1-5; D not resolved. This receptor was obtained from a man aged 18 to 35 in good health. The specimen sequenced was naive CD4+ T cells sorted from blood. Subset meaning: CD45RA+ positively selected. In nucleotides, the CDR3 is TGTGCCAGCAGCTTAAACTCGGGTCAGCCCCAGCATTTT. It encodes CASSLNSGQPQHF.